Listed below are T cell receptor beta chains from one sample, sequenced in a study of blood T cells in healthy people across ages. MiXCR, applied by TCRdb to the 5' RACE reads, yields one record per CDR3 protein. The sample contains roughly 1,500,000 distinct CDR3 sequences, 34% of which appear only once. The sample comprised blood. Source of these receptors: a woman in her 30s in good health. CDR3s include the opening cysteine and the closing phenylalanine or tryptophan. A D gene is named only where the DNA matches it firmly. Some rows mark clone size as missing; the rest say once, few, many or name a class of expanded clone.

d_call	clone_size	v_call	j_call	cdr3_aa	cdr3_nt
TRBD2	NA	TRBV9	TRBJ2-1	CASSGPTSGRANEQFF	TGTGCCAGCAGCGGACCAACTAGCGGGAGGGCCAATGAGCAGTTCTTC
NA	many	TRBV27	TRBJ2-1	CASRPNQNSYNEQFF	TGTGCCAGCAGACCTAACCAGAACTCCTACAATGAGCAGTTCTTC
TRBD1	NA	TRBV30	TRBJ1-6	CALRDRVNSPLHF	TGTGCCCTACGGGACAGGGTCAATTCACCCCTCCACTTT
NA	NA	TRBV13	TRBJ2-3	CASSLFGAAGDTQYF	TGTGCCAGCAGCTTATTCGGGGCGGCAGGAGATACGCAGTATTTT
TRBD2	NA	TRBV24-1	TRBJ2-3	CATSDRSGGNPSDTQYF	TGTGCCACCAGTGATCGTAGCGGGGGGAACCCCTCAGATACGCAGTATTTT
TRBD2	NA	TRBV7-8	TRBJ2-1	CASSFPSGRANEQFF	TGTGCCAGCAGCTTTCCCAGCGGGAGGGCCAATGAGCAGTTCTTC
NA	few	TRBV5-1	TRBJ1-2	CASSLGTRNYGYTF	TGCGCCAGCAGCTTAGGGACAAGAAACTATGGCTACACCTTC
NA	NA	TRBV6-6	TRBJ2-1	CASRTGALVYNEQFF	TGTGCCAGTCGAACCGGGGCTTTGGTCTACAATGAGCAGTTCTTC
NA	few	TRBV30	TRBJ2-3	CAWSLQRTDTQYF	TGTGCCTGGAGTCTCCAGCGCACAGATACGCAGTATTTT
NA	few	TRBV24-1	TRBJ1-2	CATSVGTQQTYTF	TGTGCCACCAGTGTCGGGACACAACAAACCTACACCTTC
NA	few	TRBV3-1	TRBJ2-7	CASSHGRPVDSYEQYF	TGTGCCAGCAGCCACGGAAGACCCGTCGACTCCTACGAGCAGTACTTC
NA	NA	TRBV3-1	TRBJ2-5	CTSRSGGQETQYF	TGTACCAGCAGGTCCGGGGGCCAGGAGACCCAGTACTTC
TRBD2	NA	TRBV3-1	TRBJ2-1	CASSHSGGGYNEQFF	TGTGCCAGCAGCCATAGCGGGGGGGGCTACAATGAGCAGTTCTTC
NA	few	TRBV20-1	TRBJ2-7	CSARSYRDGPYEQYF	TGCAGTGCTAGATCTTACCGAGACGGGCCCTACGAGCAGTACTTC
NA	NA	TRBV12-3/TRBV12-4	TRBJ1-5	CASRMGNSNQPQHF	TGTGCCAGCAGAATGGGAAATAGCAATCAGCCCCAGCATTTT
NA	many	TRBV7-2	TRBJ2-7	CASSLTGAGYEQYF	TGTGCCAGCAGCTTGACGGGGGCTGGCTACGAGCAGTACTTC
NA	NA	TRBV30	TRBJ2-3	CAWSPDYYTQYF	TGTGCCTGGAGTCCTGATTATTATACGCAGTATTTT
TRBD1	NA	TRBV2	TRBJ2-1	CASSVRDRAFNEQFF	TGTGCCAGCAGTGTCCGGGACAGGGCGTTCAATGAGCAGTTCTTC
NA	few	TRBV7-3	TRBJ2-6	CASSPQGISGANVLTF	TGTGCCAGCAGCCCCCAGGGGATCTCTGGGGCCAACGTCCTGACTTTC
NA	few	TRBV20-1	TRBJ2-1	CSARGRGRHYNEQFF	TGCAGTGCTAGAGGGAGAGGACGGCACTACAATGAGCAGTTCTTC
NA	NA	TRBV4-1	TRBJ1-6	CASSQEASALSNSPLHF	TGCGCCAGCAGCCAAGAGGCCTCGGCACTAAGTAATTCACCCCTCCACTTT
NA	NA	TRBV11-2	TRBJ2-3	CASSSILVSSTDTQYF	TGTGCCAGCAGCTCCATTCTCGTTTCTAGCACAGATACGCAGTATTTT
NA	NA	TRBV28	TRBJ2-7	CASSLSDPWHEQYF	TGTGCCAGCAGTCTCTCGGATCCTTGGCACGAGCAGTACTTC
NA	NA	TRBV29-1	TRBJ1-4	CSAHQGEKLFF	TGCAGCGCTCACCAGGGGGAAAAACTGTTTTTT
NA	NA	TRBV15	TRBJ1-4	CATSRDNLWDTTNEKLFF	TGTGCCACCAGCAGAGATAATCTTTGGGATACAACTAATGAAAAACTGTTTTTT
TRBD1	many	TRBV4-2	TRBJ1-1	CASRAGQGVRRNTEAFF	TGTGCCAGCAGGGCGGGACAGGGGGTGCGTCGGAACACTGAAGCTTTCTTT
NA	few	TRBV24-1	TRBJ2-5	CATSDTRQVQYF	TGTGCCACCAGTGATACCCGACAGGTCCAGTACTTC
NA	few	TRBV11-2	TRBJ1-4	CASSLDPVSTNEKLFF	TGTGCCAGCAGCTTAGATCCAGTCTCAACTAATGAAAAACTGTTTTTT
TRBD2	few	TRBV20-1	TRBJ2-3	CSLVSGGTDTQYF	TGCAGCCTCGTCAGCGGGGGCACAGATACGCAGTATTTT
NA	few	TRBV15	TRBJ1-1	CATSSRLTEAFF	TGTGCCACCAGCAGCCGTTTGACTGAAGCTTTCTTT
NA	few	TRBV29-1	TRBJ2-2	CSVNQDSANTGERFF	TGCAGCGTTAACCAGGACAGCGCGAACACCGGGGAGCGGTTTTTT
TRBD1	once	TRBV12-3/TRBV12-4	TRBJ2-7	CASTLDREDEQYF	TGTGCCAGCACCTTGGACAGGGAAGACGAGCAGTACTTC